This TCR beta chain was recorded in a study of T cells in Graves' hyperthyroidism and ophthalmopathy. The CDR3 regions of TCR beta were amplified from RNA transcripts. Researchers ran a first-round RT-PCR on the TCR CDR3 using the HTBI primer set. TCRdb redid the calling of the multiplex PCR reads with MiXCR, one entry per CDR3 protein. Of around 300,000 distinct CDR3 sequences detected, about 20% appear once; the ten largest clones hold roughly 60%. The sample holds a few counts of this clonotype. The CDR3 runs 13 residues. Trimming shortened V by 1 base and J by 6 bases, and 12 bases separated the two germline ends. Germline V gives CDR1 DFQATT, CDR2 SNEGSKA (reference sequence).

V and J are TRBV20-1 and TRBJ1-2; D is possibly TRBD1 (5 bases). The sequencing sample was made of blood. This TCR derives from a young man with Graves' ophthalmopathy. The CDR3 nucleotides are TGCAGTGCTAGAGTGCTGGGGGGGGATGGCTACACCTTC. Amino acids: CSARVLGGDGYTF.